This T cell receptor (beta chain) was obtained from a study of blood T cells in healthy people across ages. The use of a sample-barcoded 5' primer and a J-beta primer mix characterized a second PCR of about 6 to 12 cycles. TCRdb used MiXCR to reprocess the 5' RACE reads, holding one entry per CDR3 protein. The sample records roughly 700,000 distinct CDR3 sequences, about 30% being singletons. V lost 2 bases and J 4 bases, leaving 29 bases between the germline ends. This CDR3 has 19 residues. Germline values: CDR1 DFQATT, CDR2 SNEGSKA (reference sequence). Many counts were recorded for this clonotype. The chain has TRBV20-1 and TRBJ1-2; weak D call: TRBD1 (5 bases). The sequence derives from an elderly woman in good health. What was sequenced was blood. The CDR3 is CSARNSPPHGVRGTYGYTF. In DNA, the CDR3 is TGCAGTGCTAGAAACTCCCCTCCTCACGGGGTCCGGGGGACCTATGGCTACACCTTC.